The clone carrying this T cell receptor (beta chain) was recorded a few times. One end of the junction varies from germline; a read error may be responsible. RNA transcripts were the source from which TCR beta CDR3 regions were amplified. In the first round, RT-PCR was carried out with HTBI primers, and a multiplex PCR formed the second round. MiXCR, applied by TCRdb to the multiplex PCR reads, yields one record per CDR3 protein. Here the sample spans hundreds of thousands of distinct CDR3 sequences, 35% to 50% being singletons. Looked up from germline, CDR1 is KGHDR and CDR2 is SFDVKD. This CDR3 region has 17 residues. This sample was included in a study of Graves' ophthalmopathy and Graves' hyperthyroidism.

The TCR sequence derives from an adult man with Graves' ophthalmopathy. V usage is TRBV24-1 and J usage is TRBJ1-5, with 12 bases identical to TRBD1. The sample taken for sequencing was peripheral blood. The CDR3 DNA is TGTGCCAGCAGTAGGGGACAGGGGGCAGGTGGCAATCAGCCCCAGCATTTT. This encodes CASSRGQGAGGNQPQHF.